This T cell receptor (beta chain) emerged from a study of blood T cell repertoires in COVID-19. At the level of the study: In each case, the material was cDNA or gDNA derived from T cells, B-cell-depleted T cells, or PBMCs.

Per the original data handling: Estimated nucleated cell counts came from reference gene primer amplification. Only in-frame clones appear in the TCRdb table, and some are missing; sequencing was by immunoSEQ multiplex PCR. The D gene and trimming were derived from the DNA, and the V and J assignments and clone size from that table. The table shows about 89,000 clones, with 70% to 85% occurring only once. The material sequenced was peripheral blood. The TCR sequence derives from a man in his 70s with acute or convalescent COVID-19.

The CDR3 loop is CASSLTGGIGTEAFF. The CDR3 bases are TGTGCCAGCAGCCTTACTGGGGGGATAGGCACTGAAGCTTTCTTT. V is TRBV7-9 and J is TRBJ1-1; weak D call: TRBD1 (5 bases). The CDR3 loop spans 15 amino acids. Per germline, CDR1 SEHNR and CDR2 FQNEAQ (reference sequence). V lost 5 bases and J 4 bases, leaving 17 bases between the germline ends.